This T cell receptor beta chain is from a study of memory CD4+ T cells and cytomegalovirus serostatus. Study overall: Healthy Belgian adult donors included roughly ten CMV-positive and fewer than 25 CMV-negative people. General study points: CD4+ memory repertoires contained about two fifths of the roughly 160 reported CMV TCRbeta sequences.

In germline, CDR1 is SGHNT, CDR2 YYREEE (reference sequence). The CDR3 runs to 16 residues. V lost 3 bases to trimming and J lost 4 bases, with 19 bases between them. A single count supports this clone. Its target is not known. The sort gate was single viable CD3+CD4+CD8-CD45RO+ cells for memory CD4+ T cells. Serum IgG to CMV pp150, pp28, p38 and p52 defined serostatus. After thawing, CD4+ T cells were positively selected. This table comes from immunoSEQ multiplex PCR, and its TCRdb copy is limited to in-frame clones, with some not included. The sample consists of under 55,000 clones, 70% to 80% of them appearing once.

The specimen was memory CD4+ T cells from blood. This sequence was found in an adult in good health and CMV-seronegative. This chain links TRBV5-4 with TRBJ1-1; the D is unclear. The CDR3 DNA is TGTGCCAGCAGCTCGTTACTTTCTGGGCGGAGCACTGAAGCTTTCTTT. This codes for CASSSLLSGRSTEAFF.